This T cell receptor beta chain emerged from a study of shared clonotypes between healthy human individuals. Assay: immunoSEQ multiplex PCR; the TCRdb copy retains only in-frame clones and omits some. This table holds hundreds of thousands of clones, 90% to 95% found once. This CDR3 has 13 amino acids. CDR1 is SGHRS and CDR2 is YFSETQ in the germline V gene. The V end was cut by 0 bases, the J end by 5 bases, with 8 bases between. CD45RO-negative, CCR7-selected cells formed the naive CD8 fraction, which excluded terminally differentiated effector memory CD45RA+ cells. The sample comprised naive CD8+ T cells sorted from blood. This clonotype originated in a woman younger than 45 in good health. The chain joins TRBV5-1 to TRBJ1-1, with D perhaps matching TRBD1 (5 bases). CDR3 in amino acids: CASSLGTKTEAFF. CDR3 coding DNA: TGCGCCAGCAGCTTGGGGACAAAAACTGAAGCTTTCTTT.